The sample holds one count of the clone carrying this T cell receptor (beta chain). Its antigen is still unknown. These data come from a study of shared clonotypes between healthy human individuals. Overall study findings and caveats: Naive subsets typically showed greater estimated richness than memory subsets.

Each cell subset's genomic DNA was divided evenly among several immunoSEQ plates. Generated by immunoSEQ multiplex PCR, the TCRdb table keeps only in-frame clones and is missing some. The data contain about a million clones, approximately 70% of them singletons. Germline assignment: CDR1 SGHTA and CDR2 FQGNSA. CDR3 length: 17 residues. Between the trimmed V and J ends, which lost 6 bases and 7 bases, there was a span of 22 bases. The donor population consisted of healthy HIV-negative adults with no recent acute infections or vaccinations. V usage is TRBV7-2 and J usage is TRBJ1-6, with D possibly being TRBD1 (5 bases). This receptor was taken from a man in his late teens or twenties in good health. The sequencing input was memory CD4+ T cells sorted from blood. Sample subset: CD45RA-negative fraction. The CDR3 bases are TGTGCCAGCAGTTCCGCCCCCGGGGCCAGGATGAATTCACCCCTCCACTTT. Residues: CASSSAPGARMNSPLHF.